The 4 T cell receptor beta chains below all came from one sample that was sequenced in a study of cytomegalovirus exposure and HLA in healthy donors (dated by TCRdb to 2017 to 2019). Library prep was done by the immunoSEQ multiplex PCR assay. Not all clones reach the TCRdb copy of this immuneACCESS table, which keeps in-frame sequences only. Checked studies attribute under half of the gap to unresolved V genes and leave the rest unexplained. This sample is represented by some 170,000 clones; approximately 96% of them were singletons. The top ten clonotypes cover around 0.9% of the sample. Sequencing input: PBMCs. The receptors derive from a woman younger than 30 in good health and CMV-seronegative.

The chain combines TRBV15 with TRBJ2-5; D is ambiguous. The V end was cut by 5 bases, the J end by 3 bases, with 16 bases between. The germline gives CDR1 LNHNV, CDR2 YYDKDF (reference sequence). The CDR3 has 15 amino acids. In DNA, the CDR3 is TGTGCCACCAGCGACCTAGGAAGTTCCGAAGAGACCCAGTACTTC. Amino acids: CATSDLGSSEETQYF.

The V gene is TRBV19, the J gene TRBJ1-1; no clear D gene. This CDR3 spans 14 amino acids. The V and J ends lost 3 bases and 0 bases respectively, with 8 bases between them. Germline CDR1 and CDR2: LNHDA and SQIVND (reference sequence). CDR3 DNA sequence: TGTGCCAGTAGTATGAACAGACTGAACACTGAAGCTTTCTTT. Its translation is CASSMNRLNTEAFF.

This chain links TRBV18 with TRBJ2-2, with D perhaps matching TRBD1 (5 bases). This CDR3 is 17 amino acids long. V was cut by 6 bases and J by 0 bases, with 17 bases left in between. The germline gives CDR1 KGHSH, CDR2 LQKENI. The CDR3 is CASSTLDSLANTGELFF. DNA for the CDR3: TGTGCCAGCTCGACATTAGACAGCCTAGCGAACACCGGGGAGCTGTTTTTT.

The gene calls are TRBV5-6 and TRBJ2-7; 7 nucleotides agree with TRBD1. V shed 1 base and J 2 bases; nucleotides not matched to a gene: 9. CDR1 SGHDT and CDR2 YYEEEE come from the germline V gene. The CDR3 length is 16 residues. DNA for the CDR3: TGTGCCAGCAGCTTGTGGGGGACAGCGGAGACCTACGAGCAGTACTTC. Translating gives CASSLWGTAETYEQYF.